This TCR beta chain was sequenced for a study of blood T cell repertoires in COVID-19. The overall study: COVID-19 samples from acute and convalescent phases originated in the United States, Italy and Spain. The analysed material was cDNA or gDNA that came from T cells, B-cell-depleted T cells, or PBMCs.

Per the study methods: Estimation of nucleated cell counts relied on the amplification of reference gene primers. Sequencing was performed with immunoSEQ multiplex PCR; in TCRdb, only in-frame clones are kept and a portion is missing. V and J calls and clone size follow that table, whereas D and trimming were derived from the DNA. Among 65,000 to 80,000 clones listed, about 81% were seen once. Germline V gives CDR1 KGHDR, CDR2 SFDVKD. The CDR3 sequence is 18 residues long. The V end lost 6 bases, the J end lost 0 bases, and 20 bases lay between the germline ends. The J gene is TRBJ1-5, the V gene TRBV24-1; D perhaps matches TRBD1 (6 bases). The sequencing input was peripheral blood. This TCR was sampled from a human donor in a cohort sampled during active COVID-19. The CDR3 DNA sequence: TGTGCCACCAGTCCCTTGTTGGGACATCGATATAGCAATCAGCCCCAGCATTTT. It encodes CATSPLLGHRYSNQPQHF.